This T cell receptor beta chain was recovered during a study of cytomegalovirus exposure and HLA in healthy donors. The study's findings and limits: Immune exposure information comprised only CMV serostatus. V segments that were indistinguishable, TRBV6-2 and TRBV6-3 among them, were omitted from analysis.

Both 60 Vbeta primers and 13 Jbeta primers went into the PCR. As processed by the authors: Later analysis identified around 85 million unique TCR beta chains, about 10 million shared. Method: immunoSEQ multiplex PCR; TCRdb's copy keeps in-frame clones and lacks some. V and J calls and clone size follow that table, whereas D and trimming were derived from the DNA. This table has about 170,000 clones, about 80% appearing once. Between the trimmed V and J ends, which lost 2 bases and 4 bases, there was a span of 8 bases. The CDR3 runs to 13 residues. Germline-derived CDR1 and CDR2 are MNHEY and SVGAGI. With regard to this clone: Its target is not known.

Sequencing was done on a sample of PBMCs. The V and J genes are TRBV6-5 and TRBJ1-2; D remains ambiguous. The receptor was derived from a young man in good health and CMV-seronegative. Here the CDR3 reads CASSYGQSYGYTF. The CDR3 DNA follows: TGTGCCAGCAGTTACGGTCAGTCCTATGGCTACACCTTC.